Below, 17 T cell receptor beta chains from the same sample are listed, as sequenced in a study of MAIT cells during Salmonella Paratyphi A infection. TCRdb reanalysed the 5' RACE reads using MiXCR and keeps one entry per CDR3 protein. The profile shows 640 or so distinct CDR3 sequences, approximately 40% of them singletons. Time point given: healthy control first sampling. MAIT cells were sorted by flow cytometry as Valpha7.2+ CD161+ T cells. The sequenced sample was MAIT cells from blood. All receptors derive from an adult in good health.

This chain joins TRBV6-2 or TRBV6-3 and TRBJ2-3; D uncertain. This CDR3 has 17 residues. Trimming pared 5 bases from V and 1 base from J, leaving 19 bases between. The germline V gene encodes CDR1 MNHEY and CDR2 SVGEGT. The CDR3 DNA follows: TGTGCCAGCAGTCCCCCCTTGTCTTGGGCCCGCACAGATACGCAGTATTTT. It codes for CASSPPLSWARTDTQYF.

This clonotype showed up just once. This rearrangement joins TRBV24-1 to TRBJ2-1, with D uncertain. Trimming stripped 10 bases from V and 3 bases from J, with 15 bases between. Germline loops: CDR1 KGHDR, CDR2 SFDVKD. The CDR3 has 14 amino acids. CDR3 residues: CATSTREDYNEQFF. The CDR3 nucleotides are TGTGCCACTAGTACCCGAGAGGACTACAATGAGCAGTTCTTC.

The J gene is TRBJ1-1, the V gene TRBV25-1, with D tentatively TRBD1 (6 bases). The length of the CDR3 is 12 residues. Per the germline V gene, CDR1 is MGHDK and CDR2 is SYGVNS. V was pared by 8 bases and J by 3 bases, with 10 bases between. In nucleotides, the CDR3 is TGTGCCAGCTGGGGGGCGTACACTGAAGCTTTCTTT. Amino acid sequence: CASWGAYTEAFF.

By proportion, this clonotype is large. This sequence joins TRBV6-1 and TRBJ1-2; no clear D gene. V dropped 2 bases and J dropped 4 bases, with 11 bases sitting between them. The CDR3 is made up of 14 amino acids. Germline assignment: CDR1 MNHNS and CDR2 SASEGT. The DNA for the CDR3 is TGTGCCAGCAGTGAAAAGGCGGAGGGCTATGGCTACACCTTC. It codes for CASSEKAEGYGYTF.

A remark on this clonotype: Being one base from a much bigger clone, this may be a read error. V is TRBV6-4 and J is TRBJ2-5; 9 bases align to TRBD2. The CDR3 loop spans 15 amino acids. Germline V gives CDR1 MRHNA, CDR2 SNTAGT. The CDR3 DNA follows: TGTGCCGGCAGTGACTCGAGCGGGGGGCAAGAGACCCAGTACTTC. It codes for CAGSDSSGGQETQYF.

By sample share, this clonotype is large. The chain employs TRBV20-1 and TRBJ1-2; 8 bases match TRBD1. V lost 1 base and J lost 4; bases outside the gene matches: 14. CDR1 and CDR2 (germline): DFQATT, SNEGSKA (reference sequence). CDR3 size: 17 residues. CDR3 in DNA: TGCAGTGCTAGAGTAACGGAGACAGGGGACATCGGCTATGGCTACACCTTC. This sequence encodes CSARVTETGDIGYGYTF.

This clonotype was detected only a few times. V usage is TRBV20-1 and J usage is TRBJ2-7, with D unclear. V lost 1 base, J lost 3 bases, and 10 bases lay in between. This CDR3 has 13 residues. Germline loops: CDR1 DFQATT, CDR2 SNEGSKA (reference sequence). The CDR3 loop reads CSARGDADYEQYF. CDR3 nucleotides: TGCAGTGCTAGAGGGGATGCCGACTACGAGCAGTACTTC.

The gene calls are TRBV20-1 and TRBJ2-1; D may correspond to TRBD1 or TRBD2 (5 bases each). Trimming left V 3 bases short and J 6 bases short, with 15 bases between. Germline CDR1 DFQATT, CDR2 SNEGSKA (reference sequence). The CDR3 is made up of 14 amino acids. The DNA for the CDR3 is TGCAGTGCTAGGCCCGGGACCGAAATCAATGAGCAGTTCTTC. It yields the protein CSARPGTEINEQFF.

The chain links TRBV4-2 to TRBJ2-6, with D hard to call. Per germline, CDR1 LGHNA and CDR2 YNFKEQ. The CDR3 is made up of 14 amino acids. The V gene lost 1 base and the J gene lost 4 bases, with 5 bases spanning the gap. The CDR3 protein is CASSQGGGANVLTF. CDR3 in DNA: TGTGCCAGCAGCCAAGGGGGAGGGGCCAACGTCCTGACTTTC.

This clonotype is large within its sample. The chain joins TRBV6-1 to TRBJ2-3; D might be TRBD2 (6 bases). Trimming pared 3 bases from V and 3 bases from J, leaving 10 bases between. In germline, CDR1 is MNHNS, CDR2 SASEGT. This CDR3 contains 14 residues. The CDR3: CASSEGEETDTQYF. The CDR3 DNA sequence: TGTGCCAGCAGTGAGGGGGAGGAAACAGATACGCAGTATTTT.

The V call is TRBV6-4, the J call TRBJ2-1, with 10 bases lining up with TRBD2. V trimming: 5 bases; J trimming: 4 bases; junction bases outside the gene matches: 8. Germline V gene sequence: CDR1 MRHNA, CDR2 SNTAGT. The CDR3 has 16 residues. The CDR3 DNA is TGTGCCAGCAGTCCTCAAGCGGGAGGGGGGTACAATGAGCAGTTCTTC. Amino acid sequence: CASSPQAGGGYNEQFF.

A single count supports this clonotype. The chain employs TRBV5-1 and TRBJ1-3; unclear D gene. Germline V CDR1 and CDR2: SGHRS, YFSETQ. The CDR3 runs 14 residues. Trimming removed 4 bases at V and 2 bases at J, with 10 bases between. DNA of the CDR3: TGCGCCAGCAGCGATGCCGGAGCTGGAAACACCATATATTTT. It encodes CASSDAGAGNTIYF.

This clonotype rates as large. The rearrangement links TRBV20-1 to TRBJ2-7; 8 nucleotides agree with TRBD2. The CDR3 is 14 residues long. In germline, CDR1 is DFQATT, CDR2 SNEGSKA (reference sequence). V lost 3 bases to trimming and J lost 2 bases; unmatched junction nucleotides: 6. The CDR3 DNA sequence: TGCAGTGCTAGGCTCGAGCGGGAGACCTACGAGCAGTACTTC. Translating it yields CSARLERETYEQYF.

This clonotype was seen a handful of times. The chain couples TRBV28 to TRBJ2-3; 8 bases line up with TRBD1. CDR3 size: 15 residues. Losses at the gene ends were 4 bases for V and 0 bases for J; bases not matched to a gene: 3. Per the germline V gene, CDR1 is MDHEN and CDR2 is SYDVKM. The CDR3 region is CASSSGQGSTDTQYF. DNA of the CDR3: TGTGCCAGCAGTTCCGGACAGGGAAGCACAGATACGCAGTATTTT.

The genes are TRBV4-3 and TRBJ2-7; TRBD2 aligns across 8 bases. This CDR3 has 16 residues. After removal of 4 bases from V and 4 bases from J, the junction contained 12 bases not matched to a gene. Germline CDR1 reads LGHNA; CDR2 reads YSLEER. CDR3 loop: CASSPQSGLEDYEQYF. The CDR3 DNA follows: TGCGCCAGCAGCCCGCAATCGGGACTAGAAGATTACGAGCAGTACTTC.

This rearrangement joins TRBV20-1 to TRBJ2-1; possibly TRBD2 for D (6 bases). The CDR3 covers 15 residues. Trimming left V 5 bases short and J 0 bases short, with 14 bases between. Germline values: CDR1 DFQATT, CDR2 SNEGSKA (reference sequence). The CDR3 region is CSAPGLSSSYNEQFF. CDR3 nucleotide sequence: TGCAGTGCTCCGGGACTCTCGAGCTCCTACAATGAGCAGTTCTTC.

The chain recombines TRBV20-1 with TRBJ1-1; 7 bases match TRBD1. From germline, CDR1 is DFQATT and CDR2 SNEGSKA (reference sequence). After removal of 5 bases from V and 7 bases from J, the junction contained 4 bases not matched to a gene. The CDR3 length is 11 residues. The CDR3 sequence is CSALRDSEAFF. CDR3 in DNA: TGCAGTGCTCTTAGGGACAGTGAAGCTTTCTTT.